This TCR beta chain was captured in a study of T cells in Graves' hyperthyroidism and ophthalmopathy. This CDR3 region has 13 residues. The germline gives CDR1 MNHEY, CDR2 SVGEGT. The ends lost 11 bases at V and 3 bases at J; junction bases unmatched: 8. The investigators amplified TCR beta CDR3 regions from RNA transcripts. In the first-round RT-PCR of the TCR CDR3, the HTBI primer set was used. TCRdb fed the multiplex PCR reads into MiXCR, producing one record per CDR3 protein. The sample records about 360,000 distinct CDR3 sequences, roughly 13% being singletons. Patients aged 18 to 65 with hyperthyroidism were newly diagnosed, with duration under 2 months. It was uncontrolled infection, other autoimmune disease, pregnancy or lactation that excluded patients. The table lists this clonotype with a few counts.

The sample consisted of blood. The source of this sequence is a woman aged 18-29 years with Graves' hyperthyroidism. The rearrangement joins TRBV6-2 or TRBV6-3 to TRBJ2-3; TRBD1 matches 7 bases. CDR3 region: CAGGRDRTDTQYF. The CDR3, as DNA: TGTGCCGGGGGAAGGGACAGAACAGATACGCAGTATTTT.